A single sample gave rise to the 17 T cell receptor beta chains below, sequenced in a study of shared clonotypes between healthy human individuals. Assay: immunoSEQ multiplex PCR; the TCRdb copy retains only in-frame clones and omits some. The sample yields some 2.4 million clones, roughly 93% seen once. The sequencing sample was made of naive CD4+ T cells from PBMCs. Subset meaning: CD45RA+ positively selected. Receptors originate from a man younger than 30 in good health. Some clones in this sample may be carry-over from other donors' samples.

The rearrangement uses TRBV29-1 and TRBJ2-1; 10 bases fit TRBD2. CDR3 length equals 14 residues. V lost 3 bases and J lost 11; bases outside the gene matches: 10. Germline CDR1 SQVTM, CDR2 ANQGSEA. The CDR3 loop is CSVEGLAGVWKQFF. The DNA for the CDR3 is TGCAGCGTTGAGGGTCTAGCGGGAGTGTGGAAGCAGTTCTTC.

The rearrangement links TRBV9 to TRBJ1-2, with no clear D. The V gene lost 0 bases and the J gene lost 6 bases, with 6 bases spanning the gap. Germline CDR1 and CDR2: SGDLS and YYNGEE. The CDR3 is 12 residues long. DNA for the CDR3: TGTGCCAGCAGCGTAGGCAGGAATGGCTACACCTTC. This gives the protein CASSVGRNGYTF.

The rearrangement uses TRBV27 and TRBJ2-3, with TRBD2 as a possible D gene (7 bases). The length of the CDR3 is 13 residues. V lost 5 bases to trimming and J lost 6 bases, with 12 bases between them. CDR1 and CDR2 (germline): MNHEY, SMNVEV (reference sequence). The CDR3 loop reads CASSPGGRDTQYF. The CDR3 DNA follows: TGTGCCAGCAGTCCGGGGGGCAGGGATACGCAGTATTTT.

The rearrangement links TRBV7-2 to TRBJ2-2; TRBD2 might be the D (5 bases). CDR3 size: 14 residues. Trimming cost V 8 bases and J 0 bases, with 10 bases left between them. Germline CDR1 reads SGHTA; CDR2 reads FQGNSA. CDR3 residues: CASVLLANTGELFF. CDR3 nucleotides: TGTGCCAGCGTGCTACTAGCGAACACCGGGGAGCTGTTTTTT.

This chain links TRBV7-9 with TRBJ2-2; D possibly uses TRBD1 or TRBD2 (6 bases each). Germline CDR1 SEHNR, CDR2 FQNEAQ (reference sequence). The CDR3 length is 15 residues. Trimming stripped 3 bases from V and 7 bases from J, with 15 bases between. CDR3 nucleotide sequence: TGTGCCAGCAGCTTGTCCGGGGGCAAGGTCGGGGAGCTGTTTTTT. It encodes CASSLSGGKVGELFF.

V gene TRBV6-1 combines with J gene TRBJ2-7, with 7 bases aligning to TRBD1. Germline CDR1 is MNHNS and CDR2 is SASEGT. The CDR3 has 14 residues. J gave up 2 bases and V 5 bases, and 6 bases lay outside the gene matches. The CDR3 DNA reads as TGTGCCAGCAGTAGGACAGGATCTACCTACGAGCAGTACTTC. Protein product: CASSRTGSTYEQYF.

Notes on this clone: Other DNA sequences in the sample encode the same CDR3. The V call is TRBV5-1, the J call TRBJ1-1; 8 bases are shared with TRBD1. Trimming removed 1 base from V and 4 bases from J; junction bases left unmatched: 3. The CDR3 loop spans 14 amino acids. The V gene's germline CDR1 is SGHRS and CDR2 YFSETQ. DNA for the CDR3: TGCGCCAGCAGCTTGACAGGGGGGACCACTGAAGCTTTCTTT. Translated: CASSLTGGTTEAFF. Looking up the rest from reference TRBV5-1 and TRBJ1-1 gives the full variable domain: KAGVTQTPRYLIKTRGQQVTLSCSPISGHRSVSWYQQTPGQGLQFLFEYFSETQRNKGNFPGRFSGRQFSNSRSEMNVSTLELGDSALYLCASSLTGGTTEAFFGQGTRLTVV.

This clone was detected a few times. CDR3 loop: CATTVGNTEAFF. Here the CDR3 DNA reads TGTGCCACCACGGTCGGGAACACTGAAGCTTTCTTT. V and J are TRBV28 and TRBJ1-1; D remains ambiguous. This CDR3 region has 12 residues. Germline CDR1 is MDHEN and CDR2 is SYDVKM. Trimming removed 10 bases from V and 1 base from J, with 10 bases in between.

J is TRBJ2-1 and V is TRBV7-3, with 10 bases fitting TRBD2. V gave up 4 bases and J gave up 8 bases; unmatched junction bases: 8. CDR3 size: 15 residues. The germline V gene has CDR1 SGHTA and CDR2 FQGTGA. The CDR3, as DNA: TGTGCCAGCAGCTCCGGTACTAGCGGGATGGATGAGCAGTTCTTC. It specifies CASSSGTSGMDEQFF.

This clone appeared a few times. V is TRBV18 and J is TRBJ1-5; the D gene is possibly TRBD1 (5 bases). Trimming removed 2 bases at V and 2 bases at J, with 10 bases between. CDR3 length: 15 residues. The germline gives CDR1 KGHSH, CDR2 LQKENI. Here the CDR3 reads CASSPSTGGNQPQHF. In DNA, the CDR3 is TGTGCCAGCTCACCATCTACGGGGGGCAATCAGCCCCAGCATTTT.

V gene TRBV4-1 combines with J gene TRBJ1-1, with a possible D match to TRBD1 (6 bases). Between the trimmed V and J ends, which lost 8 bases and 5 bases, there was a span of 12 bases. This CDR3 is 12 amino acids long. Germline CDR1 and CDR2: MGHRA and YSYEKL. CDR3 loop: CASGKTGTEAFF. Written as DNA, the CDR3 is TGCGCCAGCGGTAAAACAGGGACTGAAGCTTTCTTT.

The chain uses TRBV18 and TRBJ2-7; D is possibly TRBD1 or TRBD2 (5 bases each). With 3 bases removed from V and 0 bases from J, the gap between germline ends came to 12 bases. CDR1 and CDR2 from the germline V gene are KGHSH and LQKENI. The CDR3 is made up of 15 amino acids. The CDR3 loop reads CASSPGTESSYEQYF. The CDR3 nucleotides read TGTGCCAGCTCACCCGGGACGGAGAGCTCCTACGAGCAGTACTTC.

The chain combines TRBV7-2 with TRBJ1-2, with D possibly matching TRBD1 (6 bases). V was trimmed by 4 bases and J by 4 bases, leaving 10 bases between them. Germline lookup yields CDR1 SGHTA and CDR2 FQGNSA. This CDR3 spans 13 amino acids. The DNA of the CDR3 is TGTGCCAGCAGCTCGGGGGCCACCTATGGCTACACCTTC. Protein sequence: CASSSGATYGYTF.

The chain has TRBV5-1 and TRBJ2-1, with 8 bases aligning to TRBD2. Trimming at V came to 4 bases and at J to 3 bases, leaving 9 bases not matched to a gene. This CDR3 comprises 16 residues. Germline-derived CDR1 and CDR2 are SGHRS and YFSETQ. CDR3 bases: TGCGCCAGCAGCCACGCTGGGAGCGGGAGCTACAATGAGCAGTTCTTC. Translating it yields CASSHAGSGSYNEQFF.

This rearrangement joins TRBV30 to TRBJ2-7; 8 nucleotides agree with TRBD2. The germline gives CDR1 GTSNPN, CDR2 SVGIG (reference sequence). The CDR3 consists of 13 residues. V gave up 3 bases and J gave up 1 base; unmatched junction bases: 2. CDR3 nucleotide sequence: TGTGCCTGGAGGGGCGGGGGGTCCTACGAGCAGTACTTC. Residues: CAWRGGGSYEQYF.

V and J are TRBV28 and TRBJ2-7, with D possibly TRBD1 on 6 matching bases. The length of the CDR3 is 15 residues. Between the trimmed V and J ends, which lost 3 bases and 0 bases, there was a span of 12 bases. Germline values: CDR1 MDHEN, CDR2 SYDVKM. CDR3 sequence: CASSLPGVSSYEQYF. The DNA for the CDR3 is TGTGCCAGCAGTTTGCCAGGGGTGTCCTCCTACGAGCAGTACTTC.

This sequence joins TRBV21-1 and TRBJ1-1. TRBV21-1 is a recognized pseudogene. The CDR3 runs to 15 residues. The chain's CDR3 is CASGGFQWRNTEAFF. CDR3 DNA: TGTGCCAGCGGGGGGTTCCAATGGCGCAACACTGAAGCTTTCTTT.